This T cell receptor beta chain was sequenced during a study of T cell clonotyping in hematopoietic cell transplantation. V was clipped by 2 bases and J by 13 bases, with 18 bases between them. The CDR3 runs to 13 residues. Germline CDR1 LGHNA, CDR2 YNFKEQ. Whole-study results and caveats: At the given depth, recipient repertoires were over 95% de novo clonotypes. After transplant, recipient diversity fell while pathologically expanded clonotypes grew through day 180.

Recipient blood drawn about 28 days pretransplant and days 30, 100, 180 after. Sequenced by immunoSEQ multiplex PCR; TCRdb stores in-frame clones only, minus some. The table lists about 2,200 clones, roughly 87% of them singletons. As for this clone: Its matching antigen is unknown.

This TCR derives from a male patient between 45 and 60 years old who had an allogeneic stem cell transplant from a related donor, so the T cells may come from the graft donor. Some clones in this sample may be carry-over from other donors' samples. The gene calls are TRBV4-2 and TRBJ2-7, with a weak D call TRBD2 (7 bases). This sample comprised PBMCs, obtained 100 days after allogeneic stem cell transplant. CDR3 loop: CASSQSQGGLFYF. For the CDR3, the DNA is TGTGCCAGCAGCCAATCTCAAGGGGGACTATTCTACTTC.